This TCR beta chain appears in the sequencing data of a study of PD-L1 blockade in urothelial cancer. Study background: Blood analysis occurred 3 weeks (second dose) and 6 weeks after treatment start. The median T cell count in blood samples was 141,255.

J was trimmed by 6 bases and V by 0 bases; bases with no gene match: 5. Germline loops: CDR1 SGDLS, CDR2 YYNGEE. This CDR3 is built from 14 residues. Repertoires were generated with immunoSEQ multiplex PCR, while TCRdb's copy carries only in-frame clones and drops some. The sample lists about 130,000 clones, roughly 86% occurring once. Time point noted: peripheral blood 6 weeks after treatment start. The cohort comprised individuals with locally advanced or metastatic urothelial carcinoma. V usage is TRBV9 and J usage is TRBJ2-7; 8 nucleotides match TRBD2. The TCR originated in a man aged 50 to 60 with urothelial cancer. Sequenced material: PBMCs, taken around atezolizumab (anti-PD-L1) treatment. The CDR3 protein is CASSVEAGGREQYF. The CDR3, as DNA: TGTGCCAGCAGCGTAGAGGCGGGAGGTCGCGAGCAGTACTTC.